The 27 T cell receptor beta chains below all came from one sample that was sequenced in a study of cytomegalovirus exposure and HLA in healthy donors. Only in-frame clones appear in the TCRdb table, and some are missing; sequencing was by immunoSEQ multiplex PCR. The table includes approximately 180,000 clones, approximately 87% detected once. The sequencing input was PBMCs. These receptors were obtained from a woman aged 30 to 39 in good health and CMV-seronegative.

V gene TRBV7-2 combines with J gene TRBJ2-5, with 7 bases lining up with TRBD2. The CDR3 runs to 13 residues. The junction had 5 bases not matched to a gene; V was cut back by 5 bases and J by 5 bases. CDR1 is SGHTA and CDR2 is FQGNSA in the germline V gene. The CDR3 is CASSRGVGETQYF. The CDR3 region has the DNA TGTGCCAGCAGCCGGGGGGTGGGGGAGACCCAGTACTTC.

This clone has only one observation. The chain carries TRBV6-5 and TRBJ1-6; possibly TRBD1 for D (5 bases). CDR3 length: 15 residues. Trimming shortened V by 0 bases and J by 10 bases, and 13 bases separated the two germline ends. CDR1 and CDR2 (germline): MNHEY, SVGAGI. Here the CDR3 DNA reads TGTGCCAGCAGTTACTCAGGGGCTACGAGGTCACCCCTCCACTTT. It specifies CASSYSGATRSPLHF.

This clone was detected only a few times. The chain combines TRBV20-1 with TRBJ1-2; maybe TRBD1 (5 bases). Germline CDR1 DFQATT, CDR2 SNEGSKA (reference sequence). CDR3 length: 11 residues. The CDR3 coding sequence is TGCAGCGTAGACAGCAACTATGGCTACACCTTC. Translated, it gives CSVDSNYGYTF.

This clone was detected only once. The rearrangement uses TRBV4-1 and TRBJ1-5; tentative D call: TRBD1 (5 bases). The V gene's germline CDR1 is MGHRA and CDR2 YSYEKL. This CDR3 contains 15 residues. Trimming removed 5 bases at V and 2 bases at J, with 13 bases between. The CDR3 sequence: CASSSILGGNQPQHF. The CDR3, as DNA: TGCGCCAGCAGCAGTATCTTAGGGGGCAATCAGCCCCAGCATTTT.

The rearrangement joins TRBV18 to TRBJ2-7, with TRBD2 matching over 9 bases. Germline V gene sequence: CDR1 KGHSH, CDR2 LQKENI. The CDR3 extends over 16 amino acids. Losses at the gene ends were 3 bases for V and 4 bases for J; bases not matched to a gene: 10. CDR3: CASSPLSSGVRYEQYF. The CDR3 DNA follows: TGTGCCAGCTCACCGCTTTCTAGCGGGGTCCGGTACGAGCAGTACTTC.

The chain recombines TRBV6-5 with TRBJ2-7; TRBD1 matches at 7 bases. Germline V gene lookup returns CDR1 MNHEY and CDR2 SVGAGI. V lost 4 bases, J lost 5 bases, and 11 bases stayed unmatched. The CDR3 sequence is 15 residues long. The CDR3 is CASSSPPTGIHEQYF. The CDR3, as DNA: TGTGCCAGCAGTTCCCCTCCGACAGGGATCCACGAGCAGTACTTC.

This chain connects TRBV18 to TRBJ1-5, with 7 bases matching TRBD1. Per germline, CDR1 KGHSH and CDR2 LQKENI. V lost 3 bases, J lost 5 bases, and 1 base stayed unmatched. This CDR3 spans 13 amino acids. The CDR3 reads CASSPQGDQPQHF. CDR3 DNA: TGTGCCAGCTCACCCCAGGGGGATCAGCCCCAGCATTTT.

This rearrangement joins TRBV4-3 to TRBJ1-3; the D gene is possibly TRBD1 (5 bases). This CDR3 has 19 residues. Trimming took 0 bases from V and 0 from J, leaving 18 bases between them. CDR1 and CDR2 (germline): LGHNA, YSLEER. CDR3 DNA sequence: TGCGCCAGCAGCCAAGAATTTCGTGCAGGGATAAGCTCTGGAAACACCATATATTTT. This codes for CASSQEFRAGISSGNTIYF.

The rearrangement uses TRBV2 and TRBJ1-3; possibly TRBD1 for D (6 bases). The germline gives CDR1 SNHLY, CDR2 FYNNEI. With 1 base removed from V and 0 bases from J, the gap between germline ends came to 7 bases. The CDR3 is 15 residues long. CDR3 coding DNA: TGTGCCAGCAGTGAAGTAGGGGGCTCTGGAAACACCATATATTTT. Encoded protein: CASSEVGGSGNTIYF.

The chain employs TRBV4-1 and TRBJ2-3; possible D gene TRBD1, 5 bases. V was trimmed by 0 bases and J by 2 bases, leaving 9 bases between them. Germline V lookup: CDR1 MGHRA, CDR2 YSYEKL. The CDR3 extends over 15 amino acids. In nucleotides, the CDR3 is TGCGCCAGCAGCCAAGAAGACAGAACCACAGATACGCAGTATTTT. Protein: CASSQEDRTTDTQYF.

The chain carries TRBV4-1 and TRBJ1-2, with 7 nucleotides matching TRBD1. Losses at the gene ends were 3 bases for V and 3 bases for J; bases not matched to a gene: 10. Germline CDR1 is MGHRA and CDR2 is YSYEKL. The CDR3 contains 16 residues. The CDR3 sequence: CASSHAAPGTDYGYTF. In DNA form, the CDR3 reads TGCGCCAGCAGCCACGCGGCTCCCGGGACAGACTATGGCTACACCTTC.

The chain combines TRBV7-9 with TRBJ1-1; 7 nucleotides match TRBD1. Germline V gives CDR1 SEHNR, CDR2 FQNEAQ (reference sequence). With 6 bases clipped from V and 2 bases from J, the junction kept 9 bases outside the gene matches. CDR3 length equals 15 residues. CDR3 sequence: CASSKTGDRNTEAFF. The CDR3 bases are TGTGCCAGCAGTAAAACAGGGGATAGAAACACTGAAGCTTTCTTT.

This clone was counted a single time. CDR3 in DNA: TGTGCCATCATTCCTCTAGCGGGGGGTTACAATGAGCAGTTCTTC. It translates to CAIIPLAGGYNEQFF. The rearrangement uses TRBV2 and TRBJ2-1; 11 bases map to TRBD2. The CDR3 sequence is 15 residues long. With V trimmed by 10 bases and J by 4 bases, 9 bases remained unmatched. Germline V gives CDR1 SNHLY, CDR2 FYNNEI.

This chain joins TRBV7-9 and TRBJ1-5; tentatively, D is TRBD1 (5 bases). V lost 4 bases to trimming and J lost 6 bases, with 13 bases between them. CDR3 length: 14 residues. Per germline, CDR1 SEHNR and CDR2 FQNEAQ (reference sequence). CDR3: CASSSSGTGQPQHF. CDR3 sequence (DNA): TGTGCCAGCAGCTCCTCAGGGACTGGTCAGCCCCAGCATTTT.

This clone has a single count. The chain combines TRBV5-4 with TRBJ1-4; weak D call: TRBD1 (6 bases). In germline, CDR1 is SGHNT, CDR2 YYREEE (reference sequence). The CDR3 totals 16 residues. V shed 0 bases and J shed 5 bases, with 14 bases lying between them. CDR3 sequence reads: CASSLVGRGRNEKLFF. CDR3 coding DNA: TGTGCCAGCAGCTTGGTGGGCAGGGGTAGAAATGAAAAACTGTTTTTT. Supplemented by reference TRBV5-4 and TRBJ1-4, the full variable domain reads ETGVTQSPTHLIKTRGQQVTLRCSSQSGHNTVSWYQQALGQGPQFIFQYYREEENGRGNFPPRFSGLQFPNYSSELNVNALELDDSALYLCASSLVGRGRNEKLFFGSGTQLSVL.

The chain has TRBV5-6 and TRBJ2-5; TRBD2 might be the D (7 bases). The CDR3 has 17 amino acids. V was cut by 2 bases and J by 5 bases, with 22 bases left in between. Germline V lookup: CDR1 SGHDT, CDR2 YYEEEE. The CDR3 reads CASSFGIVGGAPETQYF. CDR3 nucleotides: TGTGCCAGCAGCTTCGGGATTGTGGGGGGGGCTCCGGAGACCCAGTACTTC.

The rearrangement joins TRBV10-3 to TRBJ1-1, with TRBD1 matching 11 bases. This CDR3 region has 15 residues. With 10 bases clipped from V and 6 bases from J, the junction kept 13 bases outside the gene matches. Germline V gene lookup returns CDR1 ENHRY and CDR2 SYGVKD. CDR3 in DNA: TGTGCCACCGGACAGGGGGCTGGTTTTGGGGCTGAAGCTTTCTTT. Protein product: CATGQGAGFGAEAFF.

The rearrangement joins TRBV5-1 to TRBJ1-2; tentatively, D is TRBD1 (6 bases). V dropped 3 bases and J dropped 4 bases, with 25 bases sitting between them. CDR3 length: 18 amino acids. Germline CDR1 reads SGHRS; CDR2 reads YFSETQ. CDR3 coding DNA: TGCGCCAGCAGCTCACACCCTCACGGGAGGGGAGGGGGCTATGGCTACACCTTC. It encodes CASSSHPHGRGGGYGYTF.

The rearrangement joins TRBV5-1 to TRBJ2-2; 15 bases align to TRBD2. With V trimmed by 0 bases and J by 4 bases, 1 base remained unmatched. There are 17 residues in the CDR3. CDR1 SGHRS and CDR2 YFSETQ come from the germline V gene. CDR3 nucleotide sequence: TGCGCCAGCAGCTTGGAGGGACTAGCGGGGGGCACCGGGGAGCTGTTTTTT. Protein sequence: CASSLEGLAGGTGELFF.

The V call is TRBV6-5, the J call TRBJ1-1; the match to TRBD1 covers 7 bases. Trimming removed 7 bases from V and 4 bases from J; junction bases left unmatched: 6. Germline loops: CDR1 MNHEY, CDR2 SVGAGI. CDR3 size: 13 residues. DNA of the CDR3: TGTGCCAGCAATAACAGGGGACCCACTGAAGCTTTCTTT. The encoded protein is CASNNRGPTEAFF.

The sample holds one count of this clone. The chain joins TRBV2 to TRBJ1-5; the D gene is possibly TRBD1 (6 bases). Germline V gene sequence: CDR1 SNHLY, CDR2 FYNNEI. Trimming stripped 6 bases from V and 2 bases from J, with 17 bases between. The CDR3 covers 16 residues. The CDR3 here is CASSPVQGRGNQPQHF. The CDR3 DNA reads TGTGCCAGCAGCCCCGTTCAGGGGCGCGGCAATCAGCCCCAGCATTTT. The full variable domain, its missing parts supplied by reference TRBV2 and TRBJ1-5, is EPEVTQTPSHQVTQMGQEVILRCVPISNHLYFYWYRQILGQKVEFLVSFYNNEISEKSEIFDDQFSVERPDGSNFTLKIRSTKLEDSAMYFCASSPVQGRGNQPQHFGDGTRLSIL.

In this sample, this clone turned up once. The rearrangement links TRBV19 to TRBJ2-3, with 9 bases that match TRBD2. CDR1 LNHDA and CDR2 SQIVND come from the germline V gene (reference sequence). Losses at the gene ends were 7 bases for V and 1 base for J; bases not matched to a gene: 3. This CDR3 has 14 residues. CDR3 DNA sequence: TGTGCCAGTAAAATAGCGGGGGGCACAGATACGCAGTATTTT. It codes for CASKIAGGTDTQYF.

V gene TRBV5-1 combines with J gene TRBJ1-1; possible D gene TRBD1, 5 bases. This CDR3 spans 14 amino acids. Trimming stripped 1 base from V and 4 bases from J, with 11 bases between. Germline assignment: CDR1 SGHRS and CDR2 YFSETQ. The CDR3, as DNA: TGCGCCAGCAGCTTGTCAGGGTGGATCACTGAAGCTTTCTTT. Amino acid sequence: CASSLSGWITEAFF.

The CDR3 sequence is CASSSVQSSYEQYF. The CDR3 region has the DNA TGTGCCAGCAGCTCGGTCCAAAGCTCCTACGAGCAGTACTTC. This rearrangement joins TRBV7-6 to TRBJ2-7; D uncertain. Germline CDR1 and CDR2: SGHVS and FNYEAQ. V lost 4 bases, J lost 0 bases, and 10 bases lay in between. The CDR3 runs to 14 residues.

The chain uses TRBV7-9 and TRBJ2-1, with 10 bases fitting TRBD2. V lost 8 bases to trimming and J lost 10 bases; unmatched junction nucleotides: 11. CDR1 is SEHNR and CDR2 is FQNEAQ in the germline V gene (reference sequence). The CDR3 length is 14 residues. CDR3 region: CASLGASGGPEQFF. DNA for the CDR3: TGTGCCAGCCTGGGGGCTAGCGGGGGACCGGAGCAGTTCTTC.

This rearrangement joins TRBV7-9 to TRBJ1-2; 7 nucleotides align to TRBD1. Trimming removed 5 bases from V and 4 bases from J; junction bases left unmatched: 13. CDR1 and CDR2 (germline): SEHNR, FQNEAQ (reference sequence). This CDR3 is built from 16 residues. This chain's CDR3 is CASSPITGQMTYGYTF. The CDR3, as DNA: TGTGCCAGCAGCCCTATTACGGGACAGATGACCTATGGCTACACCTTC.

The rearrangement links TRBV10-1 to TRBJ2-5, with no clear D. CDR3 length equals 13 residues. V lost 8 bases and J 4 bases, leaving 14 bases between the germline ends. Germline V lookup: CDR1 WNHNN, CDR2 SYGVQD (reference sequence). For the CDR3, the DNA is TGCGCCAGCGCAACAGCCCCGCGAGAGACCCAGTACTTC. This encodes CASATAPRETQYF.